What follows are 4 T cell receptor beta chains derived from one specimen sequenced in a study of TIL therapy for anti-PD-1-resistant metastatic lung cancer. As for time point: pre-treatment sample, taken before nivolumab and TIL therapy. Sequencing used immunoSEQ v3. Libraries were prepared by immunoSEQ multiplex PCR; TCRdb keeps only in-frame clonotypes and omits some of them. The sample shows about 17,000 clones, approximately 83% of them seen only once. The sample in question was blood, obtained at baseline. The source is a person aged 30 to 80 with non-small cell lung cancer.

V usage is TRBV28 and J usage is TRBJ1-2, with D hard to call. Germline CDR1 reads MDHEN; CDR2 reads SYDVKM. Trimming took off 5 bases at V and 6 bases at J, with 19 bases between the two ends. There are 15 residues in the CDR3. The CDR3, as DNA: TGTGCCAGCAGTCCCCCCGGAAGGCGGGAACATGGCTACACCTTC. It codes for CASSPPGRREHGYTF.

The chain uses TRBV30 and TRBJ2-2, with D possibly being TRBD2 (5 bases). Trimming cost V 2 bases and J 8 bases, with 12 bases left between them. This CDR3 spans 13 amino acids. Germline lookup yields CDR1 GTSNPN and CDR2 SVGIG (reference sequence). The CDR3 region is CAWSPGPGGELFF. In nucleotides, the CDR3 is TGTGCCTGGAGTCCGGGCCCGGGGGGGGAGCTGTTTTTT.

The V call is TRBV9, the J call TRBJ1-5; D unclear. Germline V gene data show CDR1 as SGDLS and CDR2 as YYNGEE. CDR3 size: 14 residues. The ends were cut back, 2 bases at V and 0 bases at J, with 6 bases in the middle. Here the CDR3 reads CASSVGDSNQPQHF. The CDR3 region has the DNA TGTGCCAGCAGCGTGGGAGATAGCAATCAGCCCCAGCATTTT. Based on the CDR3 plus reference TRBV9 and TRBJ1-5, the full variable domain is DSGVTQTPKHLITATGQRVTLRCSPRSGDLSVYWYQQSLDQGLQFLIQYYNGEERAKGNILERFSAQQFPDLHSELNLSSLELGDSALYFCASSVGDSNQPQHFGDGTRLSIL.

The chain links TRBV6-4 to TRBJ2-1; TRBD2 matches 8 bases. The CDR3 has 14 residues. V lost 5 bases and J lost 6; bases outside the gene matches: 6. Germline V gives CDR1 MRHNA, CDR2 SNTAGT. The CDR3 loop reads CASSSSGNPNEQFF. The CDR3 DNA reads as TGTGCCAGCAGTAGTAGCGGGAATCCCAATGAGCAGTTCTTC.